One T cell receptor beta chain is described in this entry. Its antigen is not identified. Germline loops: CDR1 LNHDA, CDR2 SQIVND (reference sequence). V lost 6 bases and J lost 5; bases outside the gene matches: 7. The CDR3 runs to 15 residues. Allogeneic regulatory or mature dendritic cells were co-cultured for about 5 days with CFSE-labeled sorted T cells at 1:10. FACS sorted CD4+ or CD8+ T cells into CD45RA+ naive and CD45RO+ memory. This sample stems from a study of regulatory dendritic cells for organ transplantation. As for the study in general: Monocytes received vitamin D3 on days 0 and 4, IL-10 on day 4.

Clones were sequenced by immunoSEQ multiplex PCR, and TCRdb holds only the in-frame ones, with some missing. The sample records 9,500 to 15,000 clones, roughly 73% being singletons. V is TRBV19 and J is TRBJ2-1; 10 bases fit TRBD1. Sequenced sample: naive CD8+ T cells from blood cultured with regulatory dendritic cells. As to subset: CD45RA+ naive T cells. This TCR was sampled from a human donor in good health. The CDR3 bases are TGTGCCAGTAGCATCACGGGACAGGGGAACAATGAGCAGTTCTTC. It translates to CASSITGQGNNEQFF.